There are a few counts of the clone carrying this T cell receptor beta chain. The antigen is unknown. Prepared TCR beta cDNA libraries contained unique molecular identifiers. Input of 1 to 10 million T cells yielded a few hundred thousand cDNA molecules. MiXCR was run by TCRdb on the PCR reads, yielding one entry per CDR3 protein. Seen here are hundreds of thousands of distinct CDR3 sequences, roughly 47% observed once, and the top ten hold under 2%. This entry belongs to a study of post-analysis software for immune sequencing data. About the research overall: Included among the disease courses, which were recorded for the cohort, were relapsing-remitting, secondary progressive and progressive-relapsing multiple sclerosis.

Study results and caveats: The study found significantly lower normalized Chao1 diversity in multiple sclerosis patients than in controls. Higher frequency in patients than in controls was seen for about five TRBV segments, with TRBV5-6, TRBV5-1 and TRBV20-1 among them.

The V gene's germline CDR1 is SQVTM and CDR2 ANQGSEA. This CDR3 is built from 14 residues. With 6 bases clipped from V and 5 bases from J, the junction kept 7 bases outside the gene matches. V and J are TRBV29-1 and TRBJ2-2; TRBD1 agrees at 9 bases. Sequencing used blood. This TCR was recovered from a girl aged 10 to 17 with multiple sclerosis. The chain's CDR3 is CSVTRDRETGELFF. The CDR3 coding sequence is TGCAGCGTGACCCGGGACAGGGAGACCGGGGAGCTGTTTTTT.